This T cell receptor (beta chain) is from a study of shared clonotypes between healthy human individuals. Across the study: Donor ages ranged 18 to 49 years: a couple of women, a few men.

The V gene's germline CDR1 is SNHLY and CDR2 FYNNEI. This CDR3 contains 15 residues. V gave up 6 bases and J gave up 1 base; unmatched junction bases: 8. Clones were read by immunoSEQ multiplex PCR, and TCRdb kept only the in-frame ones, dropping some. Altogether 450,000 to 500,000 clones are present, around four fifths being singletons, with the ten largest covering about 12%. This clonotype was sampled from a woman in her thirties or forties in good health. Some clones in this sample may be carry-over from other donors' samples. Input material: PBMCs. The chain recombines TRBV2 with TRBJ2-5; 7 bases line up with TRBD2. This CDR3 is CASSDLLALQETQYF. The CDR3 DNA reads TGTGCCAGCAGCGACCTACTAGCGCTCCAAGAGACCCAGTACTTC.